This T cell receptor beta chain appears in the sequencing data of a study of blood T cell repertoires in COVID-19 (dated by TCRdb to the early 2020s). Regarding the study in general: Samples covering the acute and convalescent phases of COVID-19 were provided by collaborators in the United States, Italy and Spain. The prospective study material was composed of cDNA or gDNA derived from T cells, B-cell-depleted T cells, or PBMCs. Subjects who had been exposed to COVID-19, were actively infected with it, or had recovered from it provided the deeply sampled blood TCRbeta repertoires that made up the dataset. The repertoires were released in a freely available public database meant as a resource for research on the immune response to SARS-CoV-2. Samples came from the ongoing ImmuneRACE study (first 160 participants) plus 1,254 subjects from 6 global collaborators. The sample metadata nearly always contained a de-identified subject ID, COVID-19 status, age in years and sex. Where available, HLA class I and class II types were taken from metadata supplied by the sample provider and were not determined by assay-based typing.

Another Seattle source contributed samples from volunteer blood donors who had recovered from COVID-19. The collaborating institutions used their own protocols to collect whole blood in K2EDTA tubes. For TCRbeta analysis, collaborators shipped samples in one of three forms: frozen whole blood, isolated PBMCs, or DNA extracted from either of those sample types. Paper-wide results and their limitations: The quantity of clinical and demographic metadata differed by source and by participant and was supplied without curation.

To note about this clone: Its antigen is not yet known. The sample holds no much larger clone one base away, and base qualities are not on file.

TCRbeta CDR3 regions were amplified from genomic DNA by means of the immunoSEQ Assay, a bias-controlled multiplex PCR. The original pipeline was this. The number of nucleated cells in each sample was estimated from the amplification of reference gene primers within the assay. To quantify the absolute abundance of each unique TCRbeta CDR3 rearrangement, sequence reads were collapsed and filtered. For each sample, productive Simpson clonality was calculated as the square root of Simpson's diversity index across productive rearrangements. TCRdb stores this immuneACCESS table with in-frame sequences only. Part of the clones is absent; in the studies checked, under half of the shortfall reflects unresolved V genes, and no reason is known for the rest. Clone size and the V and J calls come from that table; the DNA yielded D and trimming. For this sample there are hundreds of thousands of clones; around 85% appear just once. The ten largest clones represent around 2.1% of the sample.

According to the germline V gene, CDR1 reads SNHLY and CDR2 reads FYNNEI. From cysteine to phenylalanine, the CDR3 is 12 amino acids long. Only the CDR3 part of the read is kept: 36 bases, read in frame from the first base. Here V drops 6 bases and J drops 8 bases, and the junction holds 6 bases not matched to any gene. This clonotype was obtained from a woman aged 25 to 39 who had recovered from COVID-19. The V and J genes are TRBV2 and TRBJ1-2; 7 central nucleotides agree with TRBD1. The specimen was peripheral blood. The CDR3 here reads CASREGASGYTF. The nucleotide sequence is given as TGTGCCAGCAGGGAGGGGGCGTCAGGCTACACCTTC. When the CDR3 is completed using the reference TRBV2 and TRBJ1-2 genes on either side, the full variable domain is EPEVTQTPSHQVTQMGQEVILRCVPISNHLYFYWYRQILGQKVEFLVSFYNNEISEKSEIFDDQFSVERPDGSNFTLKIRSTKLEDSAMYFCASREGASGYTFGSGTRLTVV.